This passage covers 7 T cell receptor beta chains from one sample sequenced in a study of early T cells in non-severe SARS-CoV-2 infection. TCRdb analysed the 5' RACE reads with MiXCR anew, one entry per CDR3 protein. Among tens of thousands of distinct CDR3 sequences listed, around 9.9% were seen once. The sample consisted of whole blood. The receptors were sampled from an adult who was a healthcare worker with PCR-confirmed SARS-CoV-2 infection or an uninfected control (not recorded which).

This clonotype has at least ten counts. The chain uses TRBV5-5 and TRBJ1-5, with a weak D call TRBD1 (5 bases). Trimming took 4 bases from V and 0 from J, leaving 17 bases between them. The germline CDR1 and CDR2 sequences are SGHKS and YYEKEE (reference sequence). The CDR3 has 17 residues. CDR3 in DNA: TGTGCCAGCAGCCGGGGCCTTATGAGCCTTAGCAATCAGCCCCAGCATTTT. Protein sequence: CASSRGLMSLSNQPQHF.

The V gene is TRBV11-2, the J gene TRBJ2-6, with TRBD2 as a possible D gene (5 bases). CDR1 is SGHAT, CDR2 FQNNGV, per germline. V shed 6 bases and J shed 4 bases, with 7 bases lying between them. This CDR3 has 13 residues. The CDR3 DNA reads TGTGCCAGCAGACTAGTCGGGGCCAACGTCCTGACTTTC. This gives the protein CASRLVGANVLTF.

The chain recombines TRBV20-1 with TRBJ2-2; 9 nucleotides match TRBD1. The CDR3 extends over 14 amino acids. Germline assignment: CDR1 DFQATT and CDR2 SNEGSKA (reference sequence). The V gene end was trimmed by 6 bases and the J gene end by 4 bases; junction bases not matched to a gene: 6. CDR3 nucleotide sequence: TGCAGTGCACGGGGGACAGGGACCACCGGGGAGCTGTTTTTT. It yields the protein CSARGTGTTGELFF.

This clonotype showed up just a few times. V usage is TRBV2 and J usage is TRBJ2-7; no firm D call. Per the germline V gene, CDR1 is SNHLY and CDR2 is FYNNEI. V lost 7 bases and J 7 bases, leaving 14 bases between the germline ends. CDR3 size: 12 residues. CDR3 nucleotide sequence: TGTGCCAGCAACTATAAGGGCGGAGAGCAGTACTTC. The encoded protein is CASNYKGGEQYF.

V usage is TRBV2 and J usage is TRBJ2-2, with a possible D match to TRBD2 (5 bases). Germline V gives CDR1 SNHLY, CDR2 FYNNEI. The CDR3 has 12 amino acids. Trimming took 6 bases from V and 8 from J, leaving 10 bases between them. CDR3 sequence: CASSSEVGELFF. Written as DNA, the CDR3 is TGTGCCAGCAGCTCGGAGGTGGGGGAGCTGTTTTTT.

This clonotype was seen only a few times. The rearrangement uses TRBV14 and TRBJ1-4; maybe TRBD1 (5 bases). The V gene lost 6 bases and the J gene lost 7 bases, with 12 bases spanning the gap. CDR1 and CDR2 (germline): SGHDN, FVKESK. The CDR3 is 13 residues long. The CDR3 region is CASRIQGTEKLFF. The CDR3 coding sequence is TGTGCCAGCAGGATTCAGGGTACTGAAAAACTGTTTTTT.

The chain recombines TRBV7-9 with TRBJ2-3, with D maybe TRBD1 (6 bases). CDR1 is SEHNR and CDR2 is FQNEAQ in the germline V gene (reference sequence). Trimming stripped 5 bases from V and 5 bases from J, with 17 bases between. CDR3 size: 15 residues. The chain's CDR3 is CASSPGRDIGDTQYF. The CDR3 DNA sequence: TGTGCCAGCAGCCCGGGCCGGGACATCGGAGATACGCAGTATTTT.